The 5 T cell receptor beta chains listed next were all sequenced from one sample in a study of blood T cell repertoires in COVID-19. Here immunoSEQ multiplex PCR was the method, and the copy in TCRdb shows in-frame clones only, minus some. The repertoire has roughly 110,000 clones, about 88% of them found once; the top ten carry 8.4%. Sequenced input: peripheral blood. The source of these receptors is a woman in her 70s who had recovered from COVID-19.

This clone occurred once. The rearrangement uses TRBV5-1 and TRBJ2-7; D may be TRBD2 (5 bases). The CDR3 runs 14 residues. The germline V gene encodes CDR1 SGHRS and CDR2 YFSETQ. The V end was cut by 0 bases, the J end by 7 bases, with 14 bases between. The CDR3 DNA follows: TGCGCCAGCAGCTTGGTTCGGGGTATGGGAGAGCAGTACTTC. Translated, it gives CASSLVRGMGEQYF.

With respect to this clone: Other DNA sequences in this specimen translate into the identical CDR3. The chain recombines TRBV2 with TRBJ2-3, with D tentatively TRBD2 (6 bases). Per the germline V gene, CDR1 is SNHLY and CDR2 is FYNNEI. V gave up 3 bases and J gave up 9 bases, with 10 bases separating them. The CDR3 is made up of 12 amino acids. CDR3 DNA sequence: TGTGCCAGCAGTGAGGGGGGTGGAACGCAGTATTTT. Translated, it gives CASSEGGGTQYF.

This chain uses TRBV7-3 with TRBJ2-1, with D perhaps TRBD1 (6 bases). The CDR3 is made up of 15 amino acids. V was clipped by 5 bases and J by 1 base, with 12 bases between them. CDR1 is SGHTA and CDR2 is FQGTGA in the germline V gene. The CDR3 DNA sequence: TGTGCCAGCAGCCCCCAGGGGAATTCCTACAATGAGCAGTTCTTC. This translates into CASSPQGNSYNEQFF. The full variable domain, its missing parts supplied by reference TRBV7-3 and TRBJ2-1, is GAGVSQTPSNKVTEKGKYVELRCDPISGHTALYWYRQSLGQGPEFLIYFQGTGAADDSGLPNDRFFAVRPEGSVSTLKIQRTERGDSAVYLCASSPQGNSYNEQFFGPGTRLTVL.

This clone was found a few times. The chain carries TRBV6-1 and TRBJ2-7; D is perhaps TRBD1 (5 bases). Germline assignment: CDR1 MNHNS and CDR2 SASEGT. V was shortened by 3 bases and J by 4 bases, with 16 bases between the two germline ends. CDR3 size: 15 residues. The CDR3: CASSDGRASWYEQYF. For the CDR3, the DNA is TGTGCCAGCAGTGATGGCAGGGCGAGTTGGTACGAGCAGTACTTC.

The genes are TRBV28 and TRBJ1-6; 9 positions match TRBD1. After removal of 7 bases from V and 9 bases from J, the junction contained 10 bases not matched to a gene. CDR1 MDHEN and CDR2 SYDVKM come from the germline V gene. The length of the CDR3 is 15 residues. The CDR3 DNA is TGTGCCAGCACTTACCTACAGGGGGCAAGTTCACCCCTCCACTTT. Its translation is CASTYLQGASSPLHF.